Listed below are T cell receptor beta chains from one sample, sequenced in a study of blood T cell repertoires in COVID-19. Assay used: immunoSEQ multiplex PCR; TCRdb lists only in-frame clones, some missing. Of fewer than 300,000 clones listed, around 79% are singletons. The material sequenced was peripheral blood. The receptors were sampled from an elderly woman with acute or convalescent COVID-19. The conserved cysteine and the conserved F or W are not part of the CDR3 here.

len: 12
v_gene: TRBV4-2
CDR3aa: ASSQDLRGETQY

len: 13
v_gene: TRBV11-2
CDR3aa: ASSLDSAGANVLT

len: 9
v_gene: TRBV2
CDR3aa: ASSPQETQY

len: 12
v_gene: TRBV9
CDR3aa: ASSAQGNNSPLH

len: 10
v_gene: TRBV7-9
CDR3aa: ASSRYMETQY

len: 12
v_gene: TRBV5-1
CDR3aa: ASSLAGGWSPLH

len: 14
v_gene: TRBV28
CDR3aa: ASSLSSGRARNEQF

len: 12
v_gene: TRBV28
CDR3aa: ASSPPTRNTEAF

len: 17
v_gene: TRBV7-9
CDR3aa: ASTQEGSGLAGAALEQY

len: 13
v_gene: TRBV4-1
CDR3aa: ASSQSDRGHEKLF

len: 11
v_gene: TRBV10-1
CDR3aa: ASSEDRRETQY

len: 14
v_gene: TRBV6-5
CDR3aa: ASSYSSGNLKEKLF

len: 13
v_gene: TRBV5-1
CDR3aa: ASSLEGASYTEAF

len: 14
v_gene: TRBV19
CDR3aa: ASSIRTGDSNQPQH

len: 13
v_gene: TRBV6-5
CDR3aa: ASSQPGLLPGGYT

len: 15
v_gene: TRBV7-3
CDR3aa: ASSRTGTSGGDSEQF

len: 12
v_gene: TRBV9
CDR3aa: ASSRQGQNTEAF